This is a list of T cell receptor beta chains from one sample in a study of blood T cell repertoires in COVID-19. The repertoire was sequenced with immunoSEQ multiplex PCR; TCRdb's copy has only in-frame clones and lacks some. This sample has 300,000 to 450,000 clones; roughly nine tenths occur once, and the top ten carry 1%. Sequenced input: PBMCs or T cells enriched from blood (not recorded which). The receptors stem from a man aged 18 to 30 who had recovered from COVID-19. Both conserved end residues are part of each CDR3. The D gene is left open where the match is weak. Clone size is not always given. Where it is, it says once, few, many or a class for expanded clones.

CASRLAARRTGELFF | TGTGCCAGCAGACTAGCGGCACGCCGCACCGGGGAGCTGTTTTTT | TRBD2 | TRBJ2-2 | once | TRBV27
CASSEIGGYQPQHF | TGTGCCAGCAGTGAAATAGGGGGCTATCAGCCCCAGCATTTT | TRBD1 | TRBJ1-5 | NA | TRBV2
CASSLRSVQFF | TGTGCCAGCAGCCTGCGTAGTGTGCAGTTCTTC | NA | TRBJ2-1 | NA | TRBV3-1/TRBV3-2
CASSYQTSGRNYEQYF | TGTGCCAGCAGCTACCAGACTAGCGGGAGGAACTACGAGCAGTACTTC | TRBD2 | TRBJ2-7 | NA | TRBV5-6
CASSLVGQDNSPLHF | TGTGCCAGCAGCTTAGTTGGGCAGGATAATTCACCCCTCCACTTT | NA | TRBJ1-6 | NA | TRBV7-9
CASSIGTSGNEQFF | TGTGCCAGTAGTATAGGTACTAGCGGTAATGAGCAGTTCTTC | TRBD2 | TRBJ2-1 | many | TRBV19
CASSLGGQGMNQPQHF | TGTGCCAGCAGCTTAGGCGGACAGGGGATGAATCAGCCCCAGCATTTT | TRBD1 | TRBJ1-5 | NA | TRBV7-2
CASSGRGYYGYTF | TGTGCCAGCAGTGGCCGGGGGTACTATGGCTACACCTTC | NA | TRBJ1-2 | NA | TRBV2
CASSYSATGSEKLFF | TGTGCCAGCAGTTACTCGGCGACAGGTAGTGAAAAACTGTTTTTT | NA | TRBJ1-4 | NA | TRBV6-6
CASTPGVDGELFF | TGTGCCAGCACCCCAGGGGTTGACGGGGAGCTGTTTTTT | NA | TRBJ2-2 | NA | TRBV7-3
CASRSTGPMNTEAFF | TGTGCCAGCAGATCCACAGGGCCCATGAACACTGAAGCTTTCTTT | NA | TRBJ1-1 | NA | TRBV2
CASSSTGTGAPGELFF | TGTGCCAGCAGTTCGACCGGGACAGGGGCCCCCGGGGAGCTGTTTTTT | TRBD1 | TRBJ2-2 | NA | TRBV28
CASSPGLDATGELFF | TGTGCCAGCAGCCCCGGCCTAGATGCCACCGGGGAGCTGTTTTTT | NA | TRBJ2-2 | NA | TRBV7-8
CASSLESGGDQFF | TGTGCCAGCAGCTTGGAGAGCGGGGGGGATCAGTTCTTC | TRBD2 | TRBJ2-1 | NA | TRBV7-3
CASSGDMNTEAFF | TGTGCCAGCTCGGGAGATATGAACACTGAAGCTTTCTTT | NA | TRBJ1-1 | NA | TRBV18
CASRQTGTSGFYEQYF | TGTGCCAGCAGACAAACCGGGACTAGCGGTTTCTACGAGCAGTACTTC | TRBD2 | TRBJ2-7 | NA | TRBV28
CSVSLGRDYTYNEQFF | TGCAGCGTCTCCTTGGGCCGGGACTACACCTACAATGAGCAGTTCTTC | TRBD2 | TRBJ2-1 | NA | TRBV29-1
CASSYRDRSYEQYF | TGTGCCAGCAGCTACCGGGACAGGTCTTACGAGCAGTACTTC | TRBD1 | TRBJ2-7 | NA | TRBV5-4
CASSSLGTLDSPLHF | TGTGCCAGCAGCTCCCTCGGGACACTGGATTCACCCCTCCACTTT | NA | TRBJ1-6 | few | TRBV7-9
CASSLGHPRANVLTF | TGTGCCAGCAGCCTGGGGCACCCTAGGGCCAACGTCCTGACTTTC | NA | TRBJ2-6 | NA | TRBV6-2/TRBV6-3
CASSPTGSGNTIYF | TGCGCCAGCAGCCCTACGGGATCTGGAAACACCATATATTTT | NA | TRBJ1-3 | NA | TRBV4-1
CASSLDLGTVDYGYTF | TGTGCCAGCAGTTTGGATTTGGGGACAGTCGACTATGGCTACACCTTC | TRBD1 | TRBJ1-2 | NA | TRBV28
CASSRDSGTDTQYF | TGTGCCAGCAGCCGGGACTCCGGCACAGATACGCAGTATTTT | NA | TRBJ2-3 | NA | TRBV5-8
CASSPDGAYEQYF | TGTGCCAGTAGTCCAGACGGGGCCTACGAGCAGTACTTC | NA | TRBJ2-7 | NA | TRBV19
CASSLASLGPLHF | TGTGCCAGCAGCTTAGCCAGCCTAGGACCCCTCCACTTT | NA | TRBJ1-6 | NA | TRBV7-9
CSASRRTGQETQYF | TGCAGTGCTAGTCGCAGGACAGGGCAAGAGACCCAGTACTTC | TRBD1 | TRBJ2-5 | NA | TRBV20-1
CASSLYRGVYGYTF | TGTGCCAGCAGCTTGTACAGGGGGGTCTATGGCTACACCTTC | TRBD1 | TRBJ1-2 | NA | TRBV5-6
CASSLTGVSNRETQYF | TGTGCCAGCAGCTTAACAGGGGTATCGAATCGAGAGACCCAGTACTTC | NA | TRBJ2-5 | NA | TRBV7-3
CASSLALGSPAYGYTF | TGTGCCAGCAGCTTAGCTTTGGGGAGTCCAGCATATGGCTACACCTTC | NA | TRBJ1-2 | NA | TRBV7-2
CASSLDPGSAYEQYF | TGTGCCAGCAGCTTAGATCCGGGGTCGGCGTACGAGCAGTACTTC | NA | TRBJ2-7 | NA | TRBV7-8
CASSRENSPLHF | TGTGCCAGCAGTCGGGAAAATTCACCCCTCCACTTT | NA | TRBJ1-6 | NA | TRBV28
CASSQKRGANYGYTF | TGTGCCAGTAGTCAGAAGAGAGGCGCTAACTATGGCTACACCTTC | NA | TRBJ1-2 | NA | TRBV19
CASSVGYRGDYEQYF | TGTGCCAGCAGCGTAGGATACAGGGGGGACTACGAGCAGTACTTC | TRBD1 | TRBJ2-7 | NA | TRBV9
CASSRQGNYGYTF | TGTGCCAGCAGCCGCCAGGGAAACTATGGCTACACCTTC | NA | TRBJ1-2 | NA | TRBV6-2/TRBV6-3
CASKYTGLAEAFF | TGTGCCAGCAAATATACAGGGTTGGCTGAAGCTTTCTTT | NA | TRBJ1-1 | NA | TRBV12-3/TRBV12-4
CASRPSSGIIYGYTF | TGTGCCAGCAGACCCAGTTCAGGGATTATCTATGGCTACACCTTC | NA | TRBJ1-2 | NA | TRBV6-5
CASSQIAGVDEQFF | TGTGCCAGCAGCCAAATAGCGGGAGTCGATGAGCAGTTCTTC | TRBD2 | TRBJ2-1 | NA | TRBV14
CASSLLPIGEQYF | TGCGCCAGCAGCTTGTTGCCCATCGGCGAGCAGTACTTC | NA | TRBJ2-7 | NA | TRBV5-1
CRVIGVLGSIEQFF | TGCAGGGTCATAGGGGTTTTAGGGTCTATAGAGCAGTTCTTC | NA | TRBJ2-1 | NA | TRBV29-1
CASSPNTGGEAFF | TGTGCCAGCAGTCCCAATACGGGGGGTGAAGCTTTCTTT | NA | TRBJ1-1 | few | TRBV28
CAWSDSGAQREQYF | TGTGCCTGGAGTGACAGCGGAGCCCAGCGCGAGCAGTACTTC | NA | TRBJ2-7 | NA | TRBV30
CAWIPPGGYEQYF | TGTGCCTGGATCCCCCCGGGGGGCTACGAGCAGTACTTC | TRBD2 | TRBJ2-7 | NA | TRBV30
CASSFIDPQGVPRGHAYEQYF | TGTGCCAGCAGTTTCATCGACCCCCAGGGGGTCCCTAGGGGGCATGCCTACGAGCAGTACTTC | TRBD1 | TRBJ2-7 | NA | TRBV28
CASSQVLRSYEQYF | TGTGCCAGCAGCCAAGTGCTCAGGTCCTACGAGCAGTACTTC | NA | TRBJ2-7 | NA | TRBV3-1/TRBV3-2
CASSSDSYEQYF | TGTGCCAGCTCGTCCGACAGCTACGAGCAGTACTTC | NA | TRBJ2-7 | NA | TRBV18
CASSREFYANTGELFF | TGTGCCAGCAGCCGCGAGTTTTACGCGAACACCGGGGAGCTGTTTTTT | NA | TRBJ2-2 | once | TRBV9
CASRWTLGNQPQHF | TGTGCCAGCAGGTGGACACTCGGCAATCAGCCCCAGCATTTT | NA | TRBJ1-5 | NA | TRBV28
CAISELAGDNTGELFF | TGTGCCATCAGTGAGCTAGCGGGGGATAACACCGGGGAGCTGTTTTTT | TRBD2 | TRBJ2-2 | NA | TRBV10-3
CATSDSLAGAYNEQFF | TGTGCCACCAGTGATTCGTTAGCGGGGGCTTACAATGAGCAGTTCTTC | TRBD2 | TRBJ2-1 | NA | TRBV24-1
CASSLSAGGSLTYEQYF | TGTGCCAGCAGTTTATCAGCCGGGGGGTCCCTGACCTACGAGCAGTACTTC | TRBD2 | TRBJ2-7 | NA | TRBV27
CASSLNNRGHTEAFF | TGCGCCAGCAGCTTAAATAACAGGGGGCACACTGAAGCTTTCTTT | TRBD1 | TRBJ1-1 | NA | TRBV5-1
CASSLDSGREQFF | TGTGCCAGCAGCCTGGACAGTGGAAGGGAGCAGTTCTTC | NA | TRBJ2-1 | NA | TRBV7-9
CASSDGGTSRLHEQFF | TGTGCCAGTAGTGACGGGGGGACTAGCCGGCTTCATGAGCAGTTCTTC | TRBD2 | TRBJ2-1 | NA | TRBV19
CASSHGGRVYEQYF | TGTGCCAGCAGCCACGGGGGGCGGGTCTACGAGCAGTACTTC | NA | TRBJ2-7 | NA | TRBV7-2
CASSPAGGYYGYTF | TGTGCCAGCTCACCAGCAGGGGGATACTATGGCTACACCTTC | TRBD1 | TRBJ1-2 | NA | TRBV18
CASRDGGANYGYTF | TGTGCCAGTAGAGACGGGGGAGCTAACTATGGCTACACCTTC | NA | TRBJ1-2 | NA | TRBV19
CASGQGERETQYF | TGTGCCAGCGGCCAGGGGGAGCGAGAGACCCAGTACTTC | TRBD1 | TRBJ2-5 | NA | TRBV6-5
CAISTSGRNTDTQYF | TGTGCCATCAGTACTAGCGGGCGAAACACAGATACGCAGTATTTT | TRBD2 | TRBJ2-3 | once | TRBV10-3